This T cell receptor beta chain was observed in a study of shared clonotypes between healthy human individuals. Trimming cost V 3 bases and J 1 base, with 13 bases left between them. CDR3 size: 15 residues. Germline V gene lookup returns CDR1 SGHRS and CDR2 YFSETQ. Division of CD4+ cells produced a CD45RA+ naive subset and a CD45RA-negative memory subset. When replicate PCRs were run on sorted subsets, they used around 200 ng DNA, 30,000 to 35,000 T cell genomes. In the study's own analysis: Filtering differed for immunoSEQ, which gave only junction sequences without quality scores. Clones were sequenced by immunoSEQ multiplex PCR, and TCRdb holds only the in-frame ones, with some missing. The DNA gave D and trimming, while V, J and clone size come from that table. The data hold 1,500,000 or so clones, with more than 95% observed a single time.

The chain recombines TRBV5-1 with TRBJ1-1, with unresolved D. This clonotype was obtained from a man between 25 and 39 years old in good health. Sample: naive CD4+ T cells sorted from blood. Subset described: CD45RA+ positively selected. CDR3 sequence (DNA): TGCGCCAGCAGCTCAATGACGGGCAAGAACACTGAAGCTTTCTTT. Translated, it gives CASSSMTGKNTEAFF.